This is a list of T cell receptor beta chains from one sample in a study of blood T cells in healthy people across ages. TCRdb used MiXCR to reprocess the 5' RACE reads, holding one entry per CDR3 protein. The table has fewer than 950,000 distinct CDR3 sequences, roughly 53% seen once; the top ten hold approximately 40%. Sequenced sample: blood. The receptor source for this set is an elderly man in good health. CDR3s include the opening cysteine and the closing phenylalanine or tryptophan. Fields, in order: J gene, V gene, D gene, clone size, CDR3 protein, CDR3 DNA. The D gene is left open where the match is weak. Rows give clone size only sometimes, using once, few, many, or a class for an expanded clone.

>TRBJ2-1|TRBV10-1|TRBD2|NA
CTSPPAGDRYEQFF
TGCACCAGCCCGCCAGCGGGAGATCGCTATGAGCAGTTCTTC
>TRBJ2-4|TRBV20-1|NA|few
CGLRKAAKNIQYF
TGCGGACTCCGAAAGGCGGCCAAAAACATTCAGTACTTC
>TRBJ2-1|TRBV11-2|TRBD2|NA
CASSLDAGAVDEQFF
TGTGCCAGCAGCTTAGATGCGGGAGCTGTCGATGAGCAGTTCTTC
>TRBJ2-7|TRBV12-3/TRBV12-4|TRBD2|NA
CASSERDRGEQYF
TGTGCCAGCAGTGAGCGGGACCGGGGCGAGCAGTACTTC
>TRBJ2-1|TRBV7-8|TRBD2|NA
CASSPKAAGLHEQFF
TGTGCCAGCAGCCCTAAAGCAGCGGGATTGCATGAGCAGTTCTTC
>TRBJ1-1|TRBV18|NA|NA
CASSPSGVANTEAFF
TGTGCCAGCTCACCATCGGGGGTCGCTAACACTGAAGCTTTCTTT
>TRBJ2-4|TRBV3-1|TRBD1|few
CASSQRDRNIQYF
TGTGCCAGCAGCCAACGGGACAGAAACATTCAGTACTTC
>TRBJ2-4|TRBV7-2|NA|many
CASSRENIQYF
TGTGCCAGCAGCCGCGAAAACATTCAGTACTTC
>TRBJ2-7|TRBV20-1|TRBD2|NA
CSATGLAGLYEQYF
TGCAGTGCTACAGGGCTAGCGGGACTTTACGAGCAGTACTTC
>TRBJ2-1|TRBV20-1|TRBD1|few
CSAQPGTGANEQFF
TGCAGTGCTCAACCCGGGACAGGGGCTAATGAGCAGTTCTTC
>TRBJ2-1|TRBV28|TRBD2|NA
CASSLSPGLAGNEQFF
TGTGCCAGCAGTTTAAGCCCCGGACTAGCGGGCAATGAGCAGTTCTTC
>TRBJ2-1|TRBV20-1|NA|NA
CSAPRGGTDNEQFF
TGCAGTGCCCCACGCGGCGGGACAGACAATGAGCAGTTCTTC
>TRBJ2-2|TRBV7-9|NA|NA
CASSLYPGTNAGELFF
TGTGCCAGCAGCTTATACCCAGGCACGAACGCCGGGGAGCTGTTTTTT
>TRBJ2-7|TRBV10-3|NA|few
CAISDFDRSYEQYF
TGTGCCATCAGTGATTTTGACAGGTCCTACGAGCAGTACTTC
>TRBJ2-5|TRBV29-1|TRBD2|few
CSVEESTSGIHYNEQYF
TGCAGCGTTGAAGAATCGACTAGCGGCATCCATTACAATGAGCAGTACTTC
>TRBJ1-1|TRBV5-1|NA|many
CASSLAGNTEAFF
TGTGCCAGCAGCTTAGCAGGGAACACTGAAGCTTTCTTT
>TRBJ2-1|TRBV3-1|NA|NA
CASSQRTGRQETQFF
TGTGCCAGCAGCCAACGAACCGGCAGACAAGAGACCCAGTTCTTC
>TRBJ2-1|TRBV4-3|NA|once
CASSQVRGSGNEQFF
TGCGCCAGCAGCCAAGTACGCGGTTCAGGCAATGAGCAGTTCTTC
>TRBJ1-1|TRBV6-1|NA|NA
CASRVWSENTEAFF
TGTGCCAGCAGGGTGTGGTCCGAGAACACTGAAGCTTTCTTT
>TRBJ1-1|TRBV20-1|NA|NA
CSASGTTAEAFF
TGCAGTGCTAGCGGGACAACGGCTGAAGCTTTCTTT
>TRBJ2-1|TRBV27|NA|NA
CASSPPTGYSYNEQFF
TGTGCCAGCAGCCCCCCGACTGGGTACTCCTACAATGAGCAGTTCTTC
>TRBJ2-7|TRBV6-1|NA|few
CASSEALGSFYEQYF
TGTGCCAGCAGTGAAGCGCTCGGCAGTTTCTACGAGCAGTACTTC
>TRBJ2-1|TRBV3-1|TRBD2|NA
CASSPGLVGGRGIYNEQFF
TGTGCCAGCAGCCCGGGACTAGTGGGAGGAAGGGGCATCTACAATGAGCAGTTCTTC
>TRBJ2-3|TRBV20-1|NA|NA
CSARDRAGYLDTQYF
TGCAGTGCTAGAGATAGGGCGGGATACTTAGATACGCAGTATTTT
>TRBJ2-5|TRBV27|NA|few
CAIPVRETQYF
TGTGCCATCCCGGTCAGGGAGACCCAGTACTTC
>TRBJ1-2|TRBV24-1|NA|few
CATSDPTANYGYTF
TGTGCCACCAGTGACCCCACAGCTAACTATGGCTACACCTTC
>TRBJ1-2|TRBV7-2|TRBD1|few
CASSYGTGHYGYTF
TGTGCCAGCAGTTATGGGACAGGGCACTATGGCTACACCTTC
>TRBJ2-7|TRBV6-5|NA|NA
CASSYRGYSYEQYF
TGTGCCAGCAGTTACCGTGGATACTCCTACGAGCAGTACTTC
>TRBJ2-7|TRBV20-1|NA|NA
CSASYRVVEQYF
TGCAGTGCTAGCTATAGGGTTGTCGAGCAGTACTTC